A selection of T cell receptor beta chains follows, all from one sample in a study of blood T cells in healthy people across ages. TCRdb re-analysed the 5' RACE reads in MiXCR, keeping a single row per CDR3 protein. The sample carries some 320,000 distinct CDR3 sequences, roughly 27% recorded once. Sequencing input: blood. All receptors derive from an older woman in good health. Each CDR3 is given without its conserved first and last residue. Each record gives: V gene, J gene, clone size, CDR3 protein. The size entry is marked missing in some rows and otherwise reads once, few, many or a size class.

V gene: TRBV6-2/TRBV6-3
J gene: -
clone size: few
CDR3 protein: ASSYRTDTYEQY

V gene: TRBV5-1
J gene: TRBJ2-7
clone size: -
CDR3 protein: ASSLGSLAAQVYEQY

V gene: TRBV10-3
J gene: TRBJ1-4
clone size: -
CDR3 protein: AIGVGGLNEKLF

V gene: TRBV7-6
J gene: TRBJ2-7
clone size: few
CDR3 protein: ASALRGDLEQY

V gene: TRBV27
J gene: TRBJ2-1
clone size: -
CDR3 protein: ASSLTVLSSYNEQF

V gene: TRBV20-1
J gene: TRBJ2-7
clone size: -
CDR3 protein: SARDKERGYEQY

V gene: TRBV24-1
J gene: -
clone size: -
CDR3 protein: ATSDAPGTDNEQF

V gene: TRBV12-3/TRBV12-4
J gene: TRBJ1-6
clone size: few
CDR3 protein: ASSRRGQANSPLH

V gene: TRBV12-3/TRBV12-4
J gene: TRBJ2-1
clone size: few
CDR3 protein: ASRGQGSYNEQF

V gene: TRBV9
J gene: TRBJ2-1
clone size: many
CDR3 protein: ASSDRTGTGNYNEQF

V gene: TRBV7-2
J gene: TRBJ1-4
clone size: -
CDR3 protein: ASSLDPGRNEKLF

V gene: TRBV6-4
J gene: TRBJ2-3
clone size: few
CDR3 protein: ASSDWVGDTQY

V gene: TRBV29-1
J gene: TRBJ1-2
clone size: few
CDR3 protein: SVDASGPFTGYT

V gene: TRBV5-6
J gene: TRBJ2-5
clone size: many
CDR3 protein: ASTSRTGDQETQY

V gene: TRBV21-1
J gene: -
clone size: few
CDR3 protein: ASSSPGTGGPSYEQY

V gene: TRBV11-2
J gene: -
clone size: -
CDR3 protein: ASSTHDRKVYEQY

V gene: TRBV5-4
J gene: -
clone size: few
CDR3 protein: ASSLGALPGREQF

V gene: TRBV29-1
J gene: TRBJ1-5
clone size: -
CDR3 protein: SVIQGRNPGQPQH

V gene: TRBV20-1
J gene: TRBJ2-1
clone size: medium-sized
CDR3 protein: SAGGGGRLADSYNEQF

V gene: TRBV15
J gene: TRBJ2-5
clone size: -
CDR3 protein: ATSRGGQEETQY

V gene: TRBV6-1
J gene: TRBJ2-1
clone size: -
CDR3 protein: ASSAQSGTSGNEQF

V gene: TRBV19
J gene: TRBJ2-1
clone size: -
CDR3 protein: ASSIVGTSAF

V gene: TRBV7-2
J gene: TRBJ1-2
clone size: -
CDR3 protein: ASSPSGSPFGYT

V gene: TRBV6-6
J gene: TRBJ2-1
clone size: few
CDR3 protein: ASSYEAGGHEQF

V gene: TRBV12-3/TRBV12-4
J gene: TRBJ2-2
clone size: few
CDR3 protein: ASVPRANTGELF

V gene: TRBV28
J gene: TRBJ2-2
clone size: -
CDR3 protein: ASSVAGRAGELF

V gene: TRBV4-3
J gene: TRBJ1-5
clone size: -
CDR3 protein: ASSQVLGLDRTSQPQH

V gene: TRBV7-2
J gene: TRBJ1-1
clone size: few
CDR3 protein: ASSFRGNTEAF

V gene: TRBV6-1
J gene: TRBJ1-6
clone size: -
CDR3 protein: ASTPSRRGNGSPLH

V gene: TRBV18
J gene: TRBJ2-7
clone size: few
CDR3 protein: ASSPTSGGSYEQY

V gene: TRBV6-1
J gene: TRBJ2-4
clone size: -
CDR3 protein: ASMGGVGGRQGQNIQY

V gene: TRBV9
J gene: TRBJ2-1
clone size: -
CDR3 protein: ASSAGQGLAGGNYNEQF

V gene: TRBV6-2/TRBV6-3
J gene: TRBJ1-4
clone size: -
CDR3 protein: ASSRPGGSEKLF

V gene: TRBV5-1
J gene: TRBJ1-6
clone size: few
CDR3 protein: ASSSPGSPLH

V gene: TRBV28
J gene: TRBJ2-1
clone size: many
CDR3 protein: ASSLGQSPVSQF

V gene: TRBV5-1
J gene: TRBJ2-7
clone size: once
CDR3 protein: ASSPLGVFYEQY

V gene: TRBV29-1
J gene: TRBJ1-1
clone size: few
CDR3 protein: SVGQGFEAF

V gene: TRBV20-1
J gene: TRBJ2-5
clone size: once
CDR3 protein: SASESGRVTETQY

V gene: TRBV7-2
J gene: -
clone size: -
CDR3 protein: ASSALAGGPNEQF

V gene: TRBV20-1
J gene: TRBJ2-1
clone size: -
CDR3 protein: SARPGTSVYNEQF

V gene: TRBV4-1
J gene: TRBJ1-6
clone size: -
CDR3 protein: ASSQEWAANSPLH

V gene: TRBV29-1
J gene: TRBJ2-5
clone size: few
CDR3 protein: SVATGGTETQY

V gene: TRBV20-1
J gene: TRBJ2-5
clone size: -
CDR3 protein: SARDGFGETQY

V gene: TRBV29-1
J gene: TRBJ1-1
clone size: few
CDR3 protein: SASAGAGVAF

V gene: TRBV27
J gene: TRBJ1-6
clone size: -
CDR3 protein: ASAAGNALH

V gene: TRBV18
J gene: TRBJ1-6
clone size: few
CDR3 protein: ASSPFGNNSPLH

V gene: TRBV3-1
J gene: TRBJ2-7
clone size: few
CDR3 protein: ASSQGGQGSYEQY

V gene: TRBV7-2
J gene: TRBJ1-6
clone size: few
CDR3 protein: ASSSGRNNSPLH

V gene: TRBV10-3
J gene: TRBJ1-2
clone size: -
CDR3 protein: AISESGTENGYT

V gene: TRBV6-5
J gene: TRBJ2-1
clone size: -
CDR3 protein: ASRGLAAGNEQF

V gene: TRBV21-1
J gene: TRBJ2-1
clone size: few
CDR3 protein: ASSKEPGLAGMSSYNEQF

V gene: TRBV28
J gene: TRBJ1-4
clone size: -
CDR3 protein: AGSLTLPDRATNEKLF

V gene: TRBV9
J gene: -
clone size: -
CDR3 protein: ASSVAPSGRPNEQF

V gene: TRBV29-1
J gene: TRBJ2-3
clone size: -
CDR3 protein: SVAGGKRDTDTQY

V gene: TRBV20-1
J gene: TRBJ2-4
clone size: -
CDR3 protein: SARDDGQGKDIQY